The 20 T cell receptor beta chains below were found in one sample sequenced in a study of response to subunit inactivated influenza vaccine. TCRdb reanalysed the RT-PCR reads using MiXCR and keeps one entry per CDR3 protein. Of more than 250,000 distinct CDR3 sequences in the sample, around a fifth were seen once. This specimen consisted of PBMCs from blood, obtained 21 months after vaccination. These receptors were taken from a man in his fifties or sixties who received an inactivated influenza vaccine.

This chain links TRBV6-2 or TRBV6-3 with TRBJ2-7; the match to TRBD2 covers 11 bases. V lost 5 bases to trimming and J lost 0 bases; unmatched junction nucleotides: 9. The CDR3 contains 17 residues. Germline V gene sequence: CDR1 MNHEY, CDR2 SVGEGT. CDR3: CASSPGTSGPSSYEQYF. The CDR3 bases are TGTGCCAGCAGTCCAGGGACTAGCGGACCTTCCTCCTACGAGCAGTACTTC.

In this sample, this clonotype turned up a few times. V is TRBV5-1 and J is TRBJ1-6, with 9 bases lining up with TRBD1. V lost 3 bases and J lost 9; bases outside the gene matches: 7. The CDR3 has 15 amino acids. Per germline, CDR1 SGHRS and CDR2 YFSETQ. The CDR3 loop is CASSSAGTGSSPLHF. CDR3 nucleotides: TGCGCCAGCAGCTCCGCCGGGACAGGGAGTTCACCCCTCCACTTT.

The chain carries TRBV7-8 and TRBJ2-5; perhaps TRBD1 as D (5 bases). Trimming took 0 bases from V and 1 from J, leaving 12 bases between them. Germline V gives CDR1 SGHVS, CDR2 FQNEAQ. This CDR3 spans 16 amino acids. The CDR3 sequence is CASSLARQGVQETQYF. The CDR3 DNA follows: TGTGCCAGCAGCTTAGCTCGGCAGGGTGTCCAAGAGACCCAGTACTTC. The whole variable domain, remainder taken from reference TRBV7-8 and TRBJ2-5, is GAGVSQSPRYKVAKRGQDVALRCDPISGHVSLFWYQQALGQGPEFLTYFQNEAQLDKSGLPSDRFFAERPEGSVSTLKIQRTQQEDSAVYLCASSLARQGVQETQYFGPGTRLLVL.

The V and J genes are TRBV6-5 and TRBJ2-1, with D possibly TRBD2 on 6 matching bases. The CDR3 totals 17 residues. CDR1 and CDR2 from the germline V gene are MNHEY and SVGAGI. With 0 bases removed from V and 4 bases from J, the gap between germline ends came to 16 bases. The CDR3 DNA reads as TGTGCCAGCAGTTACTCACCCCTTTCGGGAGTATACAATGAGCAGTTCTTC. It translates to CASSYSPLSGVYNEQFF.

Details on this clonotype: The junction differs from germline at one of its ends, possibly a read error. The chain links TRBV25-1 to TRBJ2-7; 10 bases line up with TRBD2. The CDR3 runs 16 residues. Germline CDR1 MGHDK, CDR2 SYGVNS. CDR3 amino acids: CAGSEPTGTSAYEQYF. The CDR3 nucleotides are TGTGCCGGCAGTGAACCCACCGGGACTAGCGCTTACGAGCAGTACTTC.

The chain uses TRBV28 and TRBJ2-1, with a tentative D call TRBD1 (6 bases). V lost 6 bases, J lost 0 bases, and 27 bases lay in between. Germline CDR1 is MDHEN and CDR2 is SYDVKM. CDR3 length: 20 amino acids. Here the CDR3 DNA reads TGTGCCAGCAGACTAACAAGCCCCGGGACACGGAGAAGCTCCTACAATGAGCAGTTCTTC. Protein product: CASRLTSPGTRRSSYNEQFF.

This clonotype was recorded at least ten times. This sequence joins TRBV7-2 and TRBJ1-2, with D hard to call. The CDR3 is 14 residues long. Trimming removed 0 bases at V and 1 base at J, with 6 bases between. Germline assignment: CDR1 SGHTA and CDR2 FQGNSA. CDR3 in DNA: TGTGCCAGCAGCTTAGCGTCCTTTAACTATGGCTACACCTTC. This codes for CASSLASFNYGYTF.

This clonotype was seen more than once but under ten times. V and J are TRBV12-3 or TRBV12-4 and TRBJ1-1; a possible D gene is TRBD1 (6 bases). V gave up 2 bases and J gave up 1 base, with 14 bases separating them. CDR3 length equals 16 residues. The CDR3 spells CASSLSGVRGNTEAFF. CDR3 bases: TGTGCCAGCAGTTTAAGTGGGGTCAGGGGGAACACTGAAGCTTTCTTT.

About this clonotype: One end of the junction is discordant with germline, which a read error may explain. This rearrangement joins TRBV4-2 to TRBJ1-6; a weak D match, TRBD1 (6 bases). The V gene's germline CDR1 is LGHNA and CDR2 YNFKEQ. The CDR3 runs 17 residues. The CDR3 region has the DNA TGTGCCAGCAGCCAAGGCCGCTCGGGGGGCCGGAATTCACCCATCCACTTT. Protein: CASSQGRSGGRNSPIHF.

This clonotype has just a few counts. V and J are TRBV2 and TRBJ2-7; no clear D. CDR1 and CDR2 (germline): SNHLY, FYNNEI. This CDR3 region has 13 residues. V lost 6 bases and J 2 bases, leaving 11 bases between the germline ends. CDR3 bases: TGTGCCAGCAGGGTGGGCGCCGCCTACGAGCAGTACTTC. Protein product: CASRVGAAYEQYF.

The rearrangement joins TRBV4-3 to TRBJ1-3, with D hard to call. CDR3 length: 15 residues. In germline, CDR1 is LGHNA, CDR2 YSLEER. V lost 1 base to trimming and J lost 4 bases, with 11 bases between them. Written as DNA, the CDR3 is TGCGCCAGCAGCCAAGGGCCAGGTCCCGGAAACACCATATATTTT. As protein: CASSQGPGPGNTIYF.

The V and J genes are TRBV6-2 or TRBV6-3 and TRBJ1-2; no reliable D call. The CDR3 has 14 amino acids. Between the trimmed V and J ends, which lost 6 bases and 7 bases, there was a span of 18 bases. Germline CDR1 and CDR2: MNHEY and SVGEGT. CDR3 in amino acids: CASSDPPGLTGYTF. CDR3 nucleotide sequence: TGTGCCAGCAGCGACCCCCCGGGCTTAACTGGCTACACCTTC.

J is TRBJ2-7 and V is TRBV6-2 or TRBV6-3, with D possibly being TRBD1 or TRBD2 (5 bases each). Germline V lookup: CDR1 MNHEY, CDR2 SVGEGT. The CDR3 totals 12 residues. V lost 5 bases and J 3 bases, leaving 8 bases between the germline ends. This CDR3 reads CASSGAGYEQYF. CDR3 coding DNA: TGTGCCAGCAGTGGGGCGGGCTACGAGCAGTACTTC.

This chain connects TRBV11-3 to TRBJ2-3; D unclear. Germline-derived CDR1 and CDR2 are SGHNT and YENEEA. The CDR3 covers 13 residues. Trimming left V 3 bases short and J 3 bases short, with 7 bases between. As DNA, the CDR3 is TGTGCCAGCAGCTTCTCTCAAACAGATACGCAGTATTTT. Encoded protein: CASSFSQTDTQYF.

This clonotype was seen a handful of times. This chain's CDR3 is CASSPSGLSAFF. CDR3 DNA: TGTGCCAGCAGCCCGTCGGGTTTGTCGGCTTTCTTT. The chain couples TRBV14 to TRBJ1-1; the D is unclear. Trimming cost V 4 bases and J 11 bases, with 14 bases left between them. The CDR3 sequence is 12 residues long. Germline assignment: CDR1 SGHDN and CDR2 FVKESK.

This clonotype appeared a few times. The rearrangement joins TRBV2 to TRBJ2-1; 7 positions agree with TRBD1. CDR1 is SNHLY, CDR2 FYNNEI, per germline. This CDR3 is 15 amino acids long. Germline trimming cut 2 bases from V and 2 bases from J; bases unmatched to any gene: 3. CDR3 sequence (DNA): TGTGCCAGCAGTGAAAGAACAGGGGCCTACAATGAGCAGTTCTTC. Protein sequence: CASSERTGAYNEQFF. The entire variable domain, with the rest obtained from reference TRBV2 and TRBJ2-1, is as follows: EPEVTQTPSHQVTQMGQEVILRCVPISNHLYFYWYRQILGQKVEFLVSFYNNEISEKSEIFDDQFSVERPDGSNFTLKIRSTKLEDSAMYFCASSERTGAYNEQFFGPGTRLTVL.

This clonotype showed up just a few times. CDR3 protein: CASSSYTSLAGGIYNEQFF. The CDR3 DNA follows: TGTGCCAGCAGTTCCTATACCTCGCTAGCGGGAGGTATCTACAATGAGCAGTTCTTC. The chain has TRBV28 and TRBJ2-1; the match to TRBD2 covers 11 bases. The ends lost 4 bases at V and 3 bases at J; junction bases unmatched: 14. CDR1 MDHEN and CDR2 SYDVKM come from the germline V gene. This CDR3 comprises 19 residues.

Many counts were recorded for this clonotype. The genes are TRBV20-1 and TRBJ1-1; D ambiguous. V shed 3 bases and J shed 3 bases, with 17 bases lying between them. Per germline, CDR1 DFQATT and CDR2 SNEGSKA (reference sequence). This CDR3 is built from 15 residues. The CDR3 DNA sequence: TGCAGTGCTAGTATCGGGCATCCCGCGGACACTGAAGCTTTCTTT. Translation gives CSASIGHPADTEAFF.

This clonotype was counted ten times or more. The chain has TRBV9 and TRBJ2-3; the match to TRBD2 covers 8 bases. J lost 0 bases, V lost 1 base, and 4 bases had no gene match. The CDR3 has 16 amino acids. Looked up from germline, CDR1 is SGDLS and CDR2 is YYNGEE. CDR3 DNA: TGTGCCAGCAGCGTACTAGCGGGTTCTAGCACAGATACGCAGTATTTT. Translating gives CASSVLAGSSTDTQYF.

The chain employs TRBV9 and TRBJ2-2, with TRBD2 matching 8 bases. The trim removed 3 bases at V and 8 bases at J, leaving 6 bases unmatched. CDR1 SGDLS and CDR2 YYNGEE come from the germline V gene. This CDR3 contains 14 residues. CDR3: CASSAGTSEGELFF. Written as DNA, the CDR3 is TGTGCCAGCAGCGCTGGGACTAGTGAGGGGGAGCTGTTTTTT. Combining the CDR3 with reference TRBV9 and TRBJ2-2 gives the whole variable domain DSGVTQTPKHLITATGQRVTLRCSPRSGDLSVYWYQQSLDQGLQFLIQYYNGEERAKGNILERFSAQQFPDLHSELNLSSLELGDSALYFCASSAGTSEGELFFGEGSRLTVL.